This T cell receptor (beta chain) was captured in a study of blood T cell repertoires in COVID-19. Original handling: Amplification of reference gene primers was used by the study to estimate nucleated cell counts. The assay was immunoSEQ multiplex PCR, and TCRdb's table has in-frame clones only and misses some. Clonal size and the V and J genes are those of that table, whereas D and trimming came from the DNA. The table includes hundreds of thousands of clones, more than 70% detected once. The CDR3 has 13 residues. Germline loops: CDR1 KGHSH, CDR2 LQKENI. V dropped 5 bases and J dropped 8; count of bases not matched to a gene: 8. A Seattle source enrolled patients during active infection and followed them longitudinally.

The genes are TRBV18 and TRBJ1-1, with 7 bases aligning to TRBD1. This TCR was recovered from a woman aged 80 or over with COVID-19, enrolled during active disease. The sequencing sample was made of peripheral blood. This chain's CDR3 is CASSATGSTEAFF. The DNA of the CDR3 is TGTGCCAGCTCAGCGACAGGGTCAACGGAAGCTTTCTTT.